This T cell receptor beta chain stems from a study of blood T cell repertoires in COVID-19. About the study: Samples representing acute and convalescent COVID-19 were sourced from the United States, Italy and Spain. Nucleic acid was either cDNA or gDNA, and it came from T cells, B-cell-depleted T cells, or PBMCs.

Trimming shortened V by 1 base and J by 13 bases, and 11 bases separated the two germline ends. There are 12 residues in the CDR3. The V gene's germline CDR1 is SGHTA and CDR2 FQGTGA. Per the study methods: Reference gene primer amplification in the assay estimated nucleated cell counts. Clones were sequenced by immunoSEQ multiplex PCR, and TCRdb holds only the in-frame ones, with some missing. The V and J calls and the clone size are those of that table, but D and trimming were determined from the DNA. The sample holds roughly 240,000 clones, roughly 83% seen once. The chain employs TRBV7-3 and TRBJ2-1, with a possible D match to TRBD2 (6 bases). Sequencing used peripheral blood. This TCR came from a man between 60 and 75 years old who had recovered from COVID-19. The CDR3 is CASSLMGGVQFF. Here the CDR3 DNA reads TGTGCCAGCAGCTTAATGGGCGGGGTTCAGTTCTTC.